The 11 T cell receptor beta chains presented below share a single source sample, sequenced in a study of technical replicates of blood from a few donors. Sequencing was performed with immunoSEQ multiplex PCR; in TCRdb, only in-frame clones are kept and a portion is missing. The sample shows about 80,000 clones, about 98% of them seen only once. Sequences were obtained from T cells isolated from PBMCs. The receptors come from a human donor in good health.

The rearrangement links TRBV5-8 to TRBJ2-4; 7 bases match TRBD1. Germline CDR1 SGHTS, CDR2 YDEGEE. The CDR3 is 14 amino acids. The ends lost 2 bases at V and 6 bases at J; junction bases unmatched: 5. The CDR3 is CASSFYRGINIQYF. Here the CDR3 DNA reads TGTGCCAGCAGCTTTTACAGGGGTATAAACATTCAGTACTTC.

CDR3 loop: CASNRDRGHEQYF. CDR3 nucleotide sequence: TGTGCCAGTAACCGGGACAGGGGACACGAGCAGTACTTC. V is TRBV19 and J is TRBJ2-7; 10 bases match TRBD1. V was pared by 7 bases and J by 5 bases, with 5 bases of the junction left unmatched. The CDR3 runs to 13 residues. The germline V gene has CDR1 LNHDA and CDR2 SQIVND (reference sequence).

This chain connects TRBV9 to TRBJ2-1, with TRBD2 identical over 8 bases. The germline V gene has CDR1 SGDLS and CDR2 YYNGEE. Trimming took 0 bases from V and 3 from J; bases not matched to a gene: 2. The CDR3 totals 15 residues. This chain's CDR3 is CASSVERELYNEQFF. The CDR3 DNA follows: TGTGCCAGCAGCGTAGAGCGGGAGCTCTACAATGAGCAGTTCTTC.

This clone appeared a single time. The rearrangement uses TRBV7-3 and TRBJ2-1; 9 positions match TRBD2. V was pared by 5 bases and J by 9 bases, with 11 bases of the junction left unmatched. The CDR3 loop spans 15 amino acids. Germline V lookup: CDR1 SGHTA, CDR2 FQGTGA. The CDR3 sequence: CASSQGTSRLSEQFF. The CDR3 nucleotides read TGTGCCAGCAGCCAAGGGACTAGCCGTTTGAGTGAGCAGTTCTTC. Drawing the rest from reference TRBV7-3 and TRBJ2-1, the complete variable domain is GAGVSQTPSNKVTEKGKYVELRCDPISGHTALYWYRQSLGQGPEFLIYFQGTGAADDSGLPNDRFFAVRPEGSVSTLKIQRTERGDSAVYLCASSQGTSRLSEQFFGPGTRLTVL.

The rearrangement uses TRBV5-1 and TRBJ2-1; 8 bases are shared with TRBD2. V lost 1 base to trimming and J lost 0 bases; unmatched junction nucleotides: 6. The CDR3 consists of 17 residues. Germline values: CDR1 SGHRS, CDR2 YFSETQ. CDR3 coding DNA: TGCGCCAGCAGCTTGTTTCAGAGCGGGAGCTCCTACAATGAGCAGTTCTTC. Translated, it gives CASSLFQSGSSYNEQFF. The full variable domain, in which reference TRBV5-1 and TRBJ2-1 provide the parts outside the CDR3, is KAGVTQTPRYLIKTRGQQVTLSCSPISGHRSVSWYQQTPGQGLQFLFEYFSETQRNKGNFPGRFSGRQFSNSRSEMNVSTLELGDSALYLCASSLFQSGSSYNEQFFGPGTRLTVL.

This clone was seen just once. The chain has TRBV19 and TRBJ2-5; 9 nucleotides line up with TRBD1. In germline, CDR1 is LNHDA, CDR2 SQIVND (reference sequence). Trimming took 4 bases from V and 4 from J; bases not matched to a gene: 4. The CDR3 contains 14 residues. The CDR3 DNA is TGTGCCAGTAGTACCTGGGACAGGGTAGAGACCCAGTACTTC. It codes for CASSTWDRVETQYF.

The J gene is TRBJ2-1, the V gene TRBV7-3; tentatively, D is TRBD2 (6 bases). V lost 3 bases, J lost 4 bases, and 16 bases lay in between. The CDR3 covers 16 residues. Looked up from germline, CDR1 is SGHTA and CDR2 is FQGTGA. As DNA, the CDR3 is TGTGCCAGCAGCTTGAGCCTGGGACTCCAGTACAATGAGCAGTTCTTC. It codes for CASSLSLGLQYNEQFF.

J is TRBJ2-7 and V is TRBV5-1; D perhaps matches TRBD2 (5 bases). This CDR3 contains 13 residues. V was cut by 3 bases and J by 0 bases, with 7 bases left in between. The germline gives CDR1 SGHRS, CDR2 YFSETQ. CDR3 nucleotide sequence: TGCGCCAGCAGCTCGGGGTACTCCTACGAGCAGTACTTC. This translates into CASSSGYSYEQYF.

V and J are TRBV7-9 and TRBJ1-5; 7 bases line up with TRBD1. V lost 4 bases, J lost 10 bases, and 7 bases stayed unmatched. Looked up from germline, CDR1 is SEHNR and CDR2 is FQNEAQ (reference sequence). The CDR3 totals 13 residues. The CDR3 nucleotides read TGTGCCAGCAGCTCCCTAACAGGGGAACCCCAGCATTTT. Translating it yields CASSSLTGEPQHF.

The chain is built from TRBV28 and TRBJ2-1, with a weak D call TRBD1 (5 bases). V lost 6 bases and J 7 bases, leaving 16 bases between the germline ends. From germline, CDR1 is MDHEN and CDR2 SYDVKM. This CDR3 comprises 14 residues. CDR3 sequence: CASSFRATGNEQFF. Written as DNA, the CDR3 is TGTGCCAGCAGCTTCCGCGCCACAGGTAATGAGCAGTTCTTC.

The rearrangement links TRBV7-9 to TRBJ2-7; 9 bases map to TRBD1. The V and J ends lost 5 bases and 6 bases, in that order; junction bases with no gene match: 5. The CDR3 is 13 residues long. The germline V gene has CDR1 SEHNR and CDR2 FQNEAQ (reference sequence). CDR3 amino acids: CASSPGQGTEQYF. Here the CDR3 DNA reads TGTGCCAGCAGCCCGGGACAGGGCACCGAGCAGTACTTC. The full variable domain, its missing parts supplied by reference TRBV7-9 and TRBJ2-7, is DTGVSQNPRHKITKRGQNVTFRCDPISEHNRLYWYRQTLGQGPEFLTYFQNEAQLEKSRLLSDRFSAERPKGSFSTLEIQRTEQGDSAMYLCASSPGQGTEQYFGPGTRLTVT.